Here is one T cell receptor (beta chain) with its context. This table comes from immunoSEQ multiplex PCR, and its TCRdb copy is limited to in-frame clones, with some not included. The data show roughly 100,000 clones, 75% to 95% seen once. V was shortened by 3 bases and J by 4 bases, with 9 bases between the two germline ends. The CDR3 has 13 residues. Germline CDR1 reads SGHAT; CDR2 reads FQNNGV. The data derive from a study of blood T cell repertoires in COVID-19. Study summary: Whether acute or convalescent, the COVID-19 samples came from the United States, Italy and Spain.

The clonotype originates from a man in his late teens or twenties with acute or convalescent COVID-19. Sequenced input: peripheral blood. The chain joins TRBV11-2 to TRBJ1-2; tentatively, D is TRBD1 (6 bases). CDR3 sequence (DNA): TGTGCCAGCAGCTTGGGGGCGGTCTATGGCTACACCTTC. Protein: CASSLGAVYGYTF.